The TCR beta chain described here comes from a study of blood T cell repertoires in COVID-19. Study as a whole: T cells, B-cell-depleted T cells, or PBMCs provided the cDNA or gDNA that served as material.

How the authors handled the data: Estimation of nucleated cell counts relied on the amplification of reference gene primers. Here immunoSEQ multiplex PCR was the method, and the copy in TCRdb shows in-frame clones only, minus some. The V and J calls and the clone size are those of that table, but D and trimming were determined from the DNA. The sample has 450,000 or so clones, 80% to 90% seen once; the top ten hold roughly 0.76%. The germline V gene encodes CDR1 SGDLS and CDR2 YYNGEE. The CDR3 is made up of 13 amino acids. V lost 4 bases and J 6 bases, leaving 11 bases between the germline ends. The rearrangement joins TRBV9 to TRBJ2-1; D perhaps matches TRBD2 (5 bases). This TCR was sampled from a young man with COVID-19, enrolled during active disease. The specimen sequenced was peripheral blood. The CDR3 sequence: CASSPTTSNEQFF. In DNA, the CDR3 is TGTGCCAGCAGCCCTACAACTAGCAATGAGCAGTTCTTC.